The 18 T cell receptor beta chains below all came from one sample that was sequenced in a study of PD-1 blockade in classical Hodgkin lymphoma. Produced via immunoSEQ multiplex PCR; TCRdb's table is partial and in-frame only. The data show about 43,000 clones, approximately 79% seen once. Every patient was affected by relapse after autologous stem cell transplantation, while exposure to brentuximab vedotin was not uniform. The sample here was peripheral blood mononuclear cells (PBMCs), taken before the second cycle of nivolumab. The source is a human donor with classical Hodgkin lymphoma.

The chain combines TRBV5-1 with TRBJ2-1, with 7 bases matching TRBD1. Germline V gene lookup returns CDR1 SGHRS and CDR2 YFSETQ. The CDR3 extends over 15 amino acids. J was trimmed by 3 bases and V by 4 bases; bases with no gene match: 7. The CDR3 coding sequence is TGCGCCAGCAGCGACGGGACAGCCCTCTACAATGAGCAGTTCTTC. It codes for CASSDGTALYNEQFF.

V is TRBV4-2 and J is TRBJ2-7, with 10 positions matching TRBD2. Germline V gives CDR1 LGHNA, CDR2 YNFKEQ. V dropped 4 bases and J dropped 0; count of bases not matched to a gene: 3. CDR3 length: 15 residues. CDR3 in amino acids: CASSRSSGGSYEQYF. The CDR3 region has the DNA TGTGCCAGCAGCCGCTCTAGCGGGGGCTCCTACGAGCAGTACTTC.

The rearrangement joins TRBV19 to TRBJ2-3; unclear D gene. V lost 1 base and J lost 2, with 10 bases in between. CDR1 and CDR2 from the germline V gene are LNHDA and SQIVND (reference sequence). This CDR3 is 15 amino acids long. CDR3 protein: CASSIGFESTDTQYF. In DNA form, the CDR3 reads TGTGCCAGTAGTATAGGGTTTGAGTCCACAGATACGCAGTATTTT.

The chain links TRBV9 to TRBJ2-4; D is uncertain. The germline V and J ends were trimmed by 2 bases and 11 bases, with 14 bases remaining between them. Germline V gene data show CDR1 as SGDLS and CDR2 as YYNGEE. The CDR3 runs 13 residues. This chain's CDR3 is CASSVGVYTFQYF. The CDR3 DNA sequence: TGTGCCAGCAGCGTTGGGGTATACACCTTTCAGTACTTC.

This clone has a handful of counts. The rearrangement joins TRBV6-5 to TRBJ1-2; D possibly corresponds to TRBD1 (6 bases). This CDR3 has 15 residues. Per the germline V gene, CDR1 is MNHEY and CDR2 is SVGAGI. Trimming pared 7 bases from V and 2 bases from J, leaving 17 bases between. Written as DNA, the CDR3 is TGTGCCAGCAATTTGGACAGTAGTCTAAACTATGGCTACACCTTC. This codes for CASNLDSSLNYGYTF.

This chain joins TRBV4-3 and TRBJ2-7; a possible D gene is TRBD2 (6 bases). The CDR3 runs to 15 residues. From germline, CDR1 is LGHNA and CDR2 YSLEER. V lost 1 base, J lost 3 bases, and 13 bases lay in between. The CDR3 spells CASSQGDGGRYEQYF. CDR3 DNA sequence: TGCGCCAGCAGCCAAGGCGACGGGGGACGCTACGAGCAGTACTTC.

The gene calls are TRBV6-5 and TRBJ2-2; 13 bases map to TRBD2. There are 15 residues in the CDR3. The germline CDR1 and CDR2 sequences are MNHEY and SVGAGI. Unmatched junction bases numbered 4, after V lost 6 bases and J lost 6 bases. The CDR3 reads CASSFGLAGAGELFF. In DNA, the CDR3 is TGTGCCAGCAGCTTCGGACTAGCGGGAGCCGGGGAGCTGTTTTTT.

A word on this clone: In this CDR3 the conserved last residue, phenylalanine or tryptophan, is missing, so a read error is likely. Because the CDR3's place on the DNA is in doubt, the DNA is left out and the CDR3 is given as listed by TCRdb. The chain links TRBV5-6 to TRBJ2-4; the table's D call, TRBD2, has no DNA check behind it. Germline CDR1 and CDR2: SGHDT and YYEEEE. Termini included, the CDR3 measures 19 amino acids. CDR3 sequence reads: CASSLGGGHPADLSSGRKS.

The CDR3 bases are TGTGCCACAAAGGCCGGGTCCAAATATGGCTACACCTTC. It encodes CATKAGSKYGYTF. The V and J genes are TRBV19 and TRBJ1-2; no clear D. CDR3 length: 13 amino acids. Per the germline V gene, CDR1 is LNHDA and CDR2 is SQIVND (reference sequence). V lost 10 bases and J lost 5, with 17 bases in between.

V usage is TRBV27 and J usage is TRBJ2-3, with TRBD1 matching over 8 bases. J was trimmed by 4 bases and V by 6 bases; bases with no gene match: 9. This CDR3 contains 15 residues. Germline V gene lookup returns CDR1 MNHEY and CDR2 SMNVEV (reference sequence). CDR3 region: CASSRSTGAPDTQYF. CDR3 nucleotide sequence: TGTGCCAGCAGCCGCTCGACAGGGGCCCCAGATACGCAGTATTTT.

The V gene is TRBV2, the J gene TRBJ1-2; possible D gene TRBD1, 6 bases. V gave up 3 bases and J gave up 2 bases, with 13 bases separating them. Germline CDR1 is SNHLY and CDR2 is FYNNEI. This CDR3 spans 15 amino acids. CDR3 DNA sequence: TGTGCCAGCAGTGATAACTGGACAGAAAACTATGGCTACACCTTC. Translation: CASSDNWTENYGYTF.

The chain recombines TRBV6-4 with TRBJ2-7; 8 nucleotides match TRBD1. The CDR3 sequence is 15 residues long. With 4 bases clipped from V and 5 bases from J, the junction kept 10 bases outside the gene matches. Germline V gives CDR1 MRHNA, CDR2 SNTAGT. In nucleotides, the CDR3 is TGTGCCAGCAGTGTCTCAGGGACAGGATCCGACGAGCAGTACTTC. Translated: CASSVSGTGSDEQYF.

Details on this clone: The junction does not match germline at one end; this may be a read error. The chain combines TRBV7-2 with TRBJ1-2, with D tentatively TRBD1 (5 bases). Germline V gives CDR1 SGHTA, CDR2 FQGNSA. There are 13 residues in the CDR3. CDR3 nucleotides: TGTGCCAGCAGCTTAGTGGGGGTTAGCTTTTATCTGTTC. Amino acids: CASSLVGVSFYLF.

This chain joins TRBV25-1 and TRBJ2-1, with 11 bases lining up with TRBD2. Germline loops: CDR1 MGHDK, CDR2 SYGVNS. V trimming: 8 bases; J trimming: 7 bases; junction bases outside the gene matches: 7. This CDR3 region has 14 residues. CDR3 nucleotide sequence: TGTGCCAGCTGGGGACTAGCGGAGGGGAATGAGCAGTTCTTC. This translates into CASWGLAEGNEQFF.

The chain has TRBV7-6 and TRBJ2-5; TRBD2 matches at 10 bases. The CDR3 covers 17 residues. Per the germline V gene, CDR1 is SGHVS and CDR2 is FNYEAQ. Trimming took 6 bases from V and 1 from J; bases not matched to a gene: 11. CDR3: CASRYSGGAHFQETQYF. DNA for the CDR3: TGTGCCAGCAGATACAGCGGGGGGGCGCACTTCCAAGAGACCCAGTACTTC.

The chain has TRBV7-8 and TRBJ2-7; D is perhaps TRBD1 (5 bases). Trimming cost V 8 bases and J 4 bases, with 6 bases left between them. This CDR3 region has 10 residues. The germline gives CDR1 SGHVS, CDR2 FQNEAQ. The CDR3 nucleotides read TGTGCCAGCGGGGCTTACGAGCAGTACTTC. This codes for CASGAYEQYF.

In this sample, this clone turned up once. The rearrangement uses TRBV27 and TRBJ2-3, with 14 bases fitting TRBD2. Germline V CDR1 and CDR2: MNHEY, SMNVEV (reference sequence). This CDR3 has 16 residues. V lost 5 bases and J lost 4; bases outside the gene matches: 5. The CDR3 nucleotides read TGTGCCAGCAGTCCCGGGACTAGCGGGAGTGCAGATACGCAGTATTTT. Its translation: CASSPGTSGSADTQYF.

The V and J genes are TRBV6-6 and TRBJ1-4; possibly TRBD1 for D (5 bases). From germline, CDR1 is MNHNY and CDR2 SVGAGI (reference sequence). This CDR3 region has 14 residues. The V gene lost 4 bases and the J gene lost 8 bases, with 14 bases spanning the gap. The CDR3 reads CASSSQASGEKLFF. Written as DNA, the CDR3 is TGTGCCAGCAGTTCACAGGCCTCGGGAGAAAAACTGTTTTTT.